The rows below give T cell receptor beta chains drawn from one sample of a study of T cells in localized non-small cell lung cancer. The repertoire was sequenced with immunoSEQ multiplex PCR; TCRdb's copy has only in-frame clones and lacks some. The table records around 30,000 clones, approximately 90% of them present only once. The sample consisted of peripheral blood, taken before any cancer treatment. These receptors were taken from a female donor of 60 years or more with stage I lung adenocarcinoma. Both conserved end residues are part of each CDR3. D genes are given only for firm matches. Where a row states a size, it is once, few, many or the class of an expanded clone; other rows omit it.

TRBJ2-2 . 16 TRBV27 TRBD1 CASKSPGQGKSGELFF TGTGCCAGTAAATCCCCGGGACAGGGAAAATCCGGGGAGCTGTTTTTT
TRBJ2-7 . 15 TRBV5-1 . CASSLKGPADYEQYF TGCGCCAGCAGCTTAAAAGGACCCGCGGACTACGAGCAGTACTTC
TRBJ1-5 . 15 TRBV2 . CASSRYESPNQPQHF TGTGCCAGCAGCCGCTACGAATCACCCAATCAGCCCCAGCATTTT
TRBJ2-1 . 14 TRBV30 . CAWSDYNVVNEQFF TGTGCCTGGAGTGACTATAATGTTGTTAATGAGCAGTTCTTC
TRBJ2-5 . 16 TRBV5-5 . CASSEALRGGQETQYF TGTGCCAGCAGCGAGGCCCTAAGGGGAGGACAAGAGACCCAGTACTTC
TRBJ1-2 . 13 TRBV5-6 . CASSPETNYGYTF TGTGCCAGCAGCCCAGAAACTAACTATGGCTACACCTTC
TRBJ1-5 . 12 TRBV2 . CASSGIYQPQHF TGTGCCAGTTCAGGGATTTACCAGCCCCAGCATTTT
TRBJ2-7 . 14 TRBV2 . CASSEQGNYYEQYF TGTGCCAGCAGTGAACAGGGGAATTACTACGAGCAGTACTTC
TRBJ2-5 . 15 TRBV6-6 . CASRRTGIISETQYF TGTGCCAGCAGAAGAACAGGGATAATATCAGAGACCCAGTACTTC
TRBJ2-2 . 14 TRBV5-1 TRBD1 CASGETGVTGELFF TGCGCCAGCGGCGAGACAGGGGTCACCGGGGAGCTGTTTTTT
TRBJ1-1 . 18 TRBV18 . CASSQRLTGPGGDTEAFF TGTGCCAGCTCACAGCGTCTTACTGGTCCCGGGGGGGACACTGAAGCTTTCTTT
TRBJ1-2 once 15 TRBV28 TRBD1 CASSLTTGVQYGYTF TGTGCCAGCAGCCTCACGACAGGGGTGCAATATGGCTACACCTTC
TRBJ1-2 . 15 TRBV19 TRBD1 CASSILGTALYGYTF TGTGCCAGTAGCATCCTCGGGACAGCCCTCTATGGCTACACCTTC